This TCR beta chain was profiled in a study of OX40 agonist ivuxolimab in advanced cancers. About the research overall: Every 2 weeks, patients received ivuxolimab intravenously, dosed at 0.01 to 10 mg/kg. Enrolled patients in dose escalation had cancers that were hepatocellular carcinoma, melanoma, renal cell or head and neck cancer. Broader study findings: Both CD4+ and CD8+ T cell populations in blood had undergone clonal expansion by week 6 at 0.1 to 3.0 mg/kg.

Repertoires were generated with immunoSEQ multiplex PCR, while TCRdb's copy carries only in-frame clones and drops some. The sample records some 77,000 clones, just over 85% being singletons. The CDR3 loop spans 15 amino acids. The germline V gene has CDR1 SGHDT and CDR2 YYEEEE. The V segment lost 3 bases and the J segment 4 bases; nucleotides outside the gene matches: 9. In the case of this clone: Antigen: not known.

The sequence was obtained from an adult with an advanced solid tumor such as melanoma, head and neck, liver or kidney cancer. The rearrangement links TRBV5-6 to TRBJ2-5, with 7 bases matching TRBD2. Sequences were derived from CD4+ or CD8+ T cells sorted from blood, sampled in a trial of the OX40 agonist ivuxolimab. The CDR3 DNA is TGTGCCAGCAGCTCCCCGGTGTCGGGGGGAGAGACCCAGTACTTC. This codes for CASSSPVSGGETQYF.